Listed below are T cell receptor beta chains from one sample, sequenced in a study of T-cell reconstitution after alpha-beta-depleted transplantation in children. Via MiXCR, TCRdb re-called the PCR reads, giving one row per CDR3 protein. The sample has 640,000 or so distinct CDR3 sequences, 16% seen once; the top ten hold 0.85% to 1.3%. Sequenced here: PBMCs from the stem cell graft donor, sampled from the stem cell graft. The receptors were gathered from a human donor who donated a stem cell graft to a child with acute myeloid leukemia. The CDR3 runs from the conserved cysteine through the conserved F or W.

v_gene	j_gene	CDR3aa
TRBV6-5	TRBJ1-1	CASRRANHEAFF
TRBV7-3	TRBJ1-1	CASSSSRDRGEAFF
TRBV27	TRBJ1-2	CASSLVYAVDGYTF
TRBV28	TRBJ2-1	CASSPLAGLADNEQFF
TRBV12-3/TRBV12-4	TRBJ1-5	CASSLQVLGQPQHF
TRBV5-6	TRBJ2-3	CASSLAGTGTDTQYF
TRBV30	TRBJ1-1	CAWSLGRENTEAFF
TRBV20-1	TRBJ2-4	CSASGTELNIQYF
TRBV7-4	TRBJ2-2	CASSALTSGELFF
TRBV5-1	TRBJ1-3	CASRQGLVANTIYF
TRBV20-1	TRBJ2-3	CSARDQRGWLADTQYF
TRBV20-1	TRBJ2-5	CSAEDRGPETQYF
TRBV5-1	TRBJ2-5	CASSLEGKTQYF
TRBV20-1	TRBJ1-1	CSANPGGYVYTEAFF
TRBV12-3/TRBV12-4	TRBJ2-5	CASRPGQGGETQYF
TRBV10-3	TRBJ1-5	CAIGGQGAVQPQHF
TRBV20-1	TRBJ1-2	CSAISGAINYGYTF
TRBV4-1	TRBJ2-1	CASSQEAPGAYNEQFF
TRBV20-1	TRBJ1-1	CSASPTKNTEAFF
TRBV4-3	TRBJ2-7	CASSQDRDRGAYEQYF
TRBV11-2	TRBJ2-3	CASSSGGAGGYTDTQYF
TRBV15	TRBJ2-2	CATSRRSSSGELFF
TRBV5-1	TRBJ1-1	CASSWGTAPEAFF
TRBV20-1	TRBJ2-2	CSARTRGTGELFF
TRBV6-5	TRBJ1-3	CASSSTADSSGNTIYF
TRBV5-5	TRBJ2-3	CASSFPGPTDTQYF
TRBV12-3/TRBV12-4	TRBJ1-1	CASSARQGSNTEAFF
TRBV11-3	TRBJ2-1	CASGGTSGVDEQFF
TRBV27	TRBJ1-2	CASSIGTGEGHTF
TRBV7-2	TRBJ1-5	CASSWRQGRDQPQHF
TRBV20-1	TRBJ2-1	CSADDRGTYNEQFF
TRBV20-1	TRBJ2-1	CSARDLQHYNEQFF
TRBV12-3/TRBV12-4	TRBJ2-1	CASSFRTGGRDEQFF